This T cell receptor beta chain was recovered during a study of T-cell reconstitution after alpha-beta-depleted transplantation in children (dated by TCRdb to about 2016). Some background on the complete study: Using TCR repertoire profiling, the study followed T-cell immune reconstitution in a quantitative way in children after TCRalphabeta/CD19-depleted allogeneic hematopoietic cell transplantation.

Unmatched junction bases come to 13, with V trimmed by 5 bases and J by 3 bases. The cysteine opens and the phenylalanine closes a CDR3 of 18 amino acids. The sequence is cut down to CDR3 DNA, 54 bases in frame from base 1. Sequences SGHAT (CDR1) and FQDESV (CDR2) are obtained from the germline V gene (reference sequence). Receptor libraries were prepared by PCR. The data were produced on an Illumina HiSeq 2500. TCR library preparation used molecular barcoding, with unique molecular identifiers applied to normalize quantification of the TCRbeta repertoire. TCRdb passed the public sequencing reads through fastp at Q25 and MiXCR, retaining productive beta sequences. Records with the same CDR3 protein are collapsed into one entry carrying the most frequent genes and DNA. This sample lists about 610,000 distinct CDR3 sequences; roughly a tenth were detected once. The ten largest make up less than 5% of the sample.

Note on this clonotype: There is no known antigen for this receptor. Base qualities are missing; no much larger clone stands one base away.

The V and J segments used are TRBV11-1 and TRBJ1-3, with TRBD1 identical over 10 junction bases. Sequenced here: PBMCs from the stem cell graft donor, sampled from the stem cell graft. The TCR comes from a human donor who donated a stem cell graft to a child with acute myeloid leukemia. DNA sequence: TGTGCCAGCAGCCTTGGTCGGACAGGGGGTGAAATTGGAAACACCATATATTTT. Its coded protein is CASSLGRTGGEIGNTIYF.